This T cell receptor beta chain originates from a study of T cells after yellow fever vaccination. Notes on the study in general: Booster sampling recovered most clones from primary vaccination (roughly 97% CD4, approximately 90% CD8).

Using its own MiXCR run on the 5' RACE reads, TCRdb lists one record per CDR3 protein. The sample has approximately 330,000 distinct CDR3 sequences, about 4% seen once; the top ten hold 20% to 25%. From germline, CDR1 is MNHEY and CDR2 SVGAGI. This CDR3 region has 15 residues. V dropped 10 bases and J dropped 5; count of bases not matched to a gene: 14. For this clonotype: Its specificity is not known.

The TCR sequence derives from a man aged 18 to 35 who received the YFV17D yellow fever vaccine. The input for sequencing was PBMCs, taken 5 days after the yellow fever booster vaccination. V and J are TRBV6-5 and TRBJ2-5, with 9 bases that match TRBD1. CDR3 protein: CATQPPQGALETQYF. CDR3 coding DNA: TGTGCCACCCAACCCCCACAGGGGGCATTGGAGACCCAGTACTTC.